This TCR beta chain was identified during a study of shared clonotypes between healthy human individuals. The healthy adult donors were HIV-negative and reported no recent acute infections or vaccinations. The study separated CD4+ cells into CD45RA+ naive and CD45RA-negative memory subsets. Germline CDR1 and CDR2: SGHTA and FQGTGA. V was trimmed by 6 bases and J by 9 bases, leaving 16 bases between them. The CDR3 loop spans 13 amino acids. The assay was immunoSEQ multiplex PCR, and TCRdb's table has in-frame clones only and misses some. This table holds under 2,500,000 clones, 90% to 97% found once. The clonotype was recovered from a man between 18 and 35 years old in good health. The specimen was naive CD4+ T cells sorted from blood. Subset specified: CD45RA+ positively selected. V usage is TRBV7-3 and J usage is TRBJ2-3; tentatively, D is TRBD1 or TRBD2 (5 bases each). As DNA, the CDR3 is TGTGCCAGCAGTCGCGGTGGTTGGGGGACGCAGTATTTT. Its translation is CASSRGGWGTQYF.